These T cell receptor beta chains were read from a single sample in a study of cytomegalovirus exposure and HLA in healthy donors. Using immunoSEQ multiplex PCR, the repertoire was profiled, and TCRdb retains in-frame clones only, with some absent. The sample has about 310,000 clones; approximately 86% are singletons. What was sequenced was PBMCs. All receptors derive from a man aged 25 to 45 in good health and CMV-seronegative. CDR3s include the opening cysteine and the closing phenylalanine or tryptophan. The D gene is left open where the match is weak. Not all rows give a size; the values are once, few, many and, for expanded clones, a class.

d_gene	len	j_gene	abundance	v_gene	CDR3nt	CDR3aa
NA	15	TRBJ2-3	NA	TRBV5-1	TGCGCCAGCAGCCCGTTTTCGCAGGGTGGCGATACGCAGTATTTT	CASSPFSQGGDTQYF
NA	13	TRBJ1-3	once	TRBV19	TGTGCCAGTAGTATCCCTGAGGAATACACCATATATTTT	CASSIPEEYTIYF
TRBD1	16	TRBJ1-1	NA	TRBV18	TGTGCCAGCTCACCAAACAGGGGCCTTACGAACACTGAAGCTTTCTTT	CASSPNRGLTNTEAFF
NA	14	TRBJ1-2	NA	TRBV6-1	TGTGCCAGCAGTGATGTGGGGGGAACCTATGGCTACACCTTC	CASSDVGGTYGYTF
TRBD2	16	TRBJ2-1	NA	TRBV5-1	TGCGCCAGCAGTCGCATAGCGGGGAGCTCCTACAATGAGCAGTTCTTC	CASSRIAGSSYNEQFF
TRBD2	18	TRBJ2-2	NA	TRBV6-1	TGTGCCAGCAGTGAAGGTCATCCGCGGGGGGATAACACCGGGGAGCTGTTTTTT	CASSEGHPRGDNTGELFF
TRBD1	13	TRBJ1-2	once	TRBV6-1	TGTGCCAGCAGCCAGGGACAGGGAGGAAACTACACCTTC	CASSQGQGGNYTF
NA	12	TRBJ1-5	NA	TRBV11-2	TGTGCCAGCAGCTTAGATCGGGGGTTCCAGCATTTT	CASSLDRGFQHF
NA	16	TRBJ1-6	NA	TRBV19	TGTGCCAGTAGTACTTTGTACAGGGCTCCTAATTCACCCCTCCACTTT	CASSTLYRAPNSPLHF
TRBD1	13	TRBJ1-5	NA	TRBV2	TGTGCCAGCAGAGACAGGGGAGGTCAGCCCCAGCATTTT	CASRDRGGQPQHF
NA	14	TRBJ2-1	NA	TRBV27	TGTGCCAGCAGTTTTGTGGGGCCTTCCAATGAGCAGTTCTTC	CASSFVGPSNEQFF
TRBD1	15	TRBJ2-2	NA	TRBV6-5	TGTGCCAGCAGTCAGGGACAGGGGAACACCGGGGAGCTGTTTTTT	CASSQGQGNTGELFF
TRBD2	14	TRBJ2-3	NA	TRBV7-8	TGTGCCAGCAGCCCGTGGGAGGGAACAGATACGCAGTATTTT	CASSPWEGTDTQYF
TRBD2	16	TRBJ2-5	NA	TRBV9	TGTGCCAGCAGCGGACATAGCGGGGGGGCCCGGGAGACCCAGTACTTC	CASSGHSGGARETQYF
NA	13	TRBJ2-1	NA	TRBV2	TGTGCCAGCAGGACGGACTACTACAATGAGCAGTTCTTC	CASRTDYYNEQFF
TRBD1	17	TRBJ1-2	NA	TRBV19	TGTGCCAGTAGTGATTCCTCTAACCGGGACAGAGTCTATGGCTACACCTTC	CASSDSSNRDRVYGYTF
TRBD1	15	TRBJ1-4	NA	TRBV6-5	TGTGCCAGCAGTCACGGCCGGGACAGCTATGAAAAACTGTTTTTT	CASSHGRDSYEKLFF
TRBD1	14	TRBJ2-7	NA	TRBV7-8	TGTGCCAGCAGCCCTAGGGGGACAGGTCTCGAGCAGTACTTC	CASSPRGTGLEQYF
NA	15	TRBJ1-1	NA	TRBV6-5	TGTGCCAGCAGTTACGCTGCAGGGACATCTAGTGAAGCTTTCTTT	CASSYAAGTSSEAFF
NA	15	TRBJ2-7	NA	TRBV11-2	TGTGCCAGCAGCCTCCTTGGGGGGTTCGAGCCCGAGCAGTACTTC	CASSLLGGFEPEQYF
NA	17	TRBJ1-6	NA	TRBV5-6	TGTGCCAGCAGCCTCTGGACAGAGAGCTCCTATAATTCACCCCTCCACTTT	CASSLWTESSYNSPLHF
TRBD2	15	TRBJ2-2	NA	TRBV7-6	TGTGCCAGCAGCCCTGGGACTAGACTCACCGGGGAGCTGTTTTTT	CASSPGTRLTGELFF
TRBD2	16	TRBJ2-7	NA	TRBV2	TGTGCCAGCAGTGAACGGACTAGCGGGGGGGCTTACGAGCAGTACTTC	CASSERTSGGAYEQYF
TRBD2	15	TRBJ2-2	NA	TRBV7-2	TGTGCCAGCAGCTTATGGACTAGACACACCGGGGAGCTGTTTTTT	CASSLWTRHTGELFF
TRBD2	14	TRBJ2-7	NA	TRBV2	TGTGCCAGCAGTAGCGGGGGCCACTCCTACGAGCAGTACTTC	CASSSGGHSYEQYF
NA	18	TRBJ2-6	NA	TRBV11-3	TGTGCCAGCAGCTTCCCGACAGGAGCCAGGGCTGGGGCCAACGTCCTGACTTTC	CASSFPTGARAGANVLTF
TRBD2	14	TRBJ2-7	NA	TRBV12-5	TGTGCTAGTGGTCCAGGGACTAACGACTACGAGCAGTACTTC	CASGPGTNDYEQYF
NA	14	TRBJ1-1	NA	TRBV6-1	TGTGCCAGCAGGGACAGTGGAGGGAACACTGAAGCTTTCTTT	CASRDSGGNTEAFF
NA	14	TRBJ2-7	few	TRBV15	TGTGCCACCAGCGCCCGGGACTTCTCCTACGAGCAGTACTTC	CATSARDFSYEQYF
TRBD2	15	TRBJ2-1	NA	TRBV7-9	TGTGCCAGCAGCTTACTCGCGGCCGGGGGGAATGAGCAGTTCTTC	CASSLLAAGGNEQFF
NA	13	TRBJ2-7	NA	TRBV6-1	TGTGCCAGCAGTCCGGGTCGGATCTACGAGCAGTACTTC	CASSPGRIYEQYF
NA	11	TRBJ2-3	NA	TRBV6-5	TGTGCCAGCACACTCGCAGATACGCAGTATTTT	CASTLADTQYF
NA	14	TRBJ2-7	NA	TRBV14	TGTGCCAGCAGCCAATCGACAGGAGTCCACGAGCAGTACTTC	CASSQSTGVHEQYF